This T cell receptor beta chain was found in a study of blood T cell repertoires in COVID-19. Across the study: Italy, Spain and the United States were the sources of the convalescent and acute COVID-19 samples. The analysed material was cDNA or gDNA that came from T cells, B-cell-depleted T cells, or PBMCs.

The ends lost 4 bases at V and 5 bases at J; junction bases unmatched: 11. The germline V gene encodes CDR1 SGHRS and CDR2 YFSETQ. This CDR3 has 15 residues. As processed by the authors: Counts of nucleated cells, estimated from reference gene primer amplification, were obtained. The table came from immunoSEQ multiplex PCR; TCRdb's copy has only in-frame clones and leaves some out. Clone size and V and J calls were adopted from that table, with D and trimming inferred from the DNA. Among fewer than 80,000 clones listed, 80% to 95% were seen once. This chain joins TRBV5-1 and TRBJ2-5; 7 bases align to TRBD2. The specimen sequenced was peripheral blood. The receptor's source is a human donor in a cohort sampled during active COVID-19. The CDR3 DNA follows: TGCGCCAGCAGCGTTAGCGGGCCCGGGGAGGAGACCCAGTACTTC. It encodes CASSVSGPGEETQYF.